The 19 T cell receptor beta chains reported below all come from one sample, sequenced in a study of T cells in Graves' hyperthyroidism and ophthalmopathy. RNA transcripts served as the template for amplifying TCR beta CDR3 regions. The HTBI primer set was used in a first-round RT-PCR of the TCR CDR3. TCRdb re-called the multiplex PCR reads with MiXCR, one entry per CDR3 protein. The sample includes over 250,000 distinct CDR3 sequences, over 15% seen only once; the top ten take roughly 50%. Source material: blood. The receptors derive from a woman aged 55-75 years with Graves' ophthalmopathy.

This clonotype was observed at least ten times. The chain couples TRBV10-3 to TRBJ2-7; D possibly uses TRBD1 or TRBD2 (5 bases each). The ends were cut back, 10 bases at V and 2 bases at J, with 12 bases in the middle. The CDR3 totals 12 residues. Germline CDR1 is ENHRY and CDR2 is SYGVKD. CDR3 region: CATGTITYEQYF. In DNA, the CDR3 is TGTGCCACGGGGACGATCACCTACGAGCAGTACTTC.

This clonotype was seen repeatedly, ten times or more. V is TRBV7-2 and J is TRBJ1-2; D may be TRBD1 (6 bases). Germline lookup yields CDR1 SGHTA and CDR2 FQGNSA. V was cut by 5 bases and J by 6 bases, with 16 bases left in between. The CDR3 covers 14 residues. CDR3 amino acids: CASSQYMGADGYTF. CDR3 DNA: TGTGCCAGCAGCCAATACATGGGGGCGGATGGCTACACCTTC.

Worth noting for this clonotype: This may arise from a read error, as a much more abundant clone is one base away. J is TRBJ2-7 and V is TRBV2; 10 bases are a match to TRBD1. CDR1 SNHLY and CDR2 FYNNEI come from the germline V gene. The CDR3 sequence is 12 residues long. CDR3 region: CTSSDRGREQYF. The CDR3 DNA sequence: TGTACCAGCAGTGACAGGGGGCGCGAGCAGTACTTC.

This clonotype occurred many times. This chain joins TRBV28 and TRBJ1-2, with D unclear. The CDR3 covers 12 residues. V was shortened by 6 bases and J by 8 bases, with 13 bases between the two germline ends. CDR1 is MDHEN, CDR2 SYDVKM, per germline. CDR3 loop: CASSPPLVGYTF. CDR3 bases: TGTGCCAGCAGCCCCCCGTTGGTAGGCTACACCTTC.

The sample holds a few counts of this clonotype. The chain couples TRBV12-3 or TRBV12-4 to TRBJ1-4; no reliable D call. The V gene lost 5 bases and the J gene lost 5 bases, with 9 bases spanning the gap. CDR3 size: 13 residues. CDR3 in DNA: TGTGCCAGCAGTACTCGTCCCAATGAAAAACTGTTTTTT. Its translation: CASSTRPNEKLFF.

This clonotype was seen a handful of times. The J gene is TRBJ1-6, the V gene TRBV12-3 or TRBV12-4; 7 bases are shared with TRBD1. The CDR3 extends over 12 amino acids. V lost 6 bases and J lost 14; bases outside the gene matches: 7. CDR3 residues: CASRRDSSALHF. As DNA, the CDR3 is TGTGCCAGCAGGAGGGACAGTTCTGCCCTCCACTTT.

J is TRBJ1-5 and V is TRBV6-2 or TRBV6-3, with TRBD1 matching 7 bases. The junction had 16 bases not matched to a gene; V was cut back by 6 bases and J by 5 bases. Per germline, CDR1 MNHEY and CDR2 SVGEGT. CDR3 length: 17 amino acids. The CDR3 DNA reads TGTGCCAGCAGCTACCTCCCACCCGACAGGGAGGATCAGCCCCAGCATTTT. It translates to CASSYLPPDREDQPQHF.

V and J are TRBV12-3 or TRBV12-4 and TRBJ2-7, with a weak D call TRBD1 (6 bases). The ends were cut back, 6 bases at V and 3 bases at J, with 18 bases in the middle. This CDR3 is 15 amino acids long. The DNA for the CDR3 is TGTGCCAGCAGCCCGCCAGGGGTAAGGGGCTACGAGCAGTACTTC. Its protein product is CASSPPGVRGYEQYF.

This clonotype has ten or more counts. V usage is TRBV30 and J usage is TRBJ1-1; weak D call: TRBD1 (5 bases). The germline V gene encodes CDR1 GTSNPN and CDR2 SVGIG (reference sequence). The length of the CDR3 is 13 residues. Trimming removed 3 bases from V and 5 bases from J, with 13 bases in between. CDR3 sequence reads: CAWSVMGGTEAFF. CDR3 in DNA: TGTGCCTGGAGCGTCATGGGGGGTACTGAAGCTTTCTTT.

This clonotype was seen many times. The J gene is TRBJ2-7, the V gene TRBV7-7; D possibly uses TRBD1 or TRBD2 (6 bases each). Germline-derived CDR1 and CDR2 are SSHAT and FNYEAQ (reference sequence). Trimming cost V 8 bases and J 6 bases, with 17 bases left between them. The CDR3 totals 13 residues. The CDR3 DNA reads as TGTGCCAGCGGTGGGGGGCTGGGAACCGAGCAGTACTTC. This translates into CASGGGLGTEQYF. The full variable domain, with the rest looked up from reference TRBV7-7 and TRBJ2-7, is GAGVSQSPRYKVTKRGQDVTLRCDPISSHATLYWYQQALGQGPEFLTYFNYEAQPDKSGLPSDRFSAERPEGSISTLTIQRTEQRDSAMYRCASGGGLGTEQYFGPGTRLTVT.

Points on this clonotype: A much bigger clone sits one base away, suggesting this may be a read error. V usage is TRBV30 and J usage is TRBJ2-3, with 9 bases identical to TRBD2. The CDR3 has 14 residues. Trimming cost V 1 base and J 8 bases; bases outside gene matches: 7. Germline CDR1 is GTSNPN and CDR2 is SVGIG (reference sequence). CDR3 sequence reads: CAWSATSGAGTQYF. CDR3 in DNA: TGTGCCTGGAGTGCGACTAGCGGTGCAGGTACGCAGTATTTT.

The chain has TRBV6-4 and TRBJ2-3, with D possibly TRBD2 on 7 matching bases. Germline-derived CDR1 and CDR2 are MRHNA and SNTAGT. Trimming cost V 2 bases and J 5 bases, with 11 bases left between them. There are 14 residues in the CDR3. The CDR3 DNA reads TGTGCCAGCAGTGACGGGGGGGCCGGAGATACGCAGTATTTT. Amino acid sequence: CASSDGGAGDTQYF.

This clonotype was recorded a few times. This chain links TRBV28 with TRBJ2-1; TRBD2 agrees at 13 bases. CDR1 is MDHEN, CDR2 SYDVKM, per germline. This CDR3 spans 15 amino acids. Trimming at V came to 6 bases and at J to 8 bases, leaving 7 bases not matched to a gene. CDR3 DNA sequence: TGTGCCAGCAGCCCAGGGACTAGCGGGAAGGATGAGCAGTTCTTC. Protein product: CASSPGTSGKDEQFF.

J is TRBJ2-5 and V is TRBV7-6, with D unclear. Germline V lookup: CDR1 SGHVS, CDR2 FNYEAQ. The length of the CDR3 is 13 residues. V was trimmed by 3 bases and J by 2 bases, leaving 7 bases between them. DNA of the CDR3: TGTGCCAGCAGCTTCGTCGATCAAGAGACCCAGTACTTC. The encoded protein is CASSFVDQETQYF.

Remarks on this clonotype: This sequence may be a read error, since a much larger clone differs from it by one base. The chain combines TRBV20-1 with TRBJ1-1; 8 bases are a match to TRBD1. The length of the CDR3 is 12 residues. Germline trimming cut 5 bases from V and 11 bases from J; bases unmatched to any gene: 10. CDR1 and CDR2 (germline): DFQATT, SNEGSKA (reference sequence). The CDR3 DNA follows: TGCAGTGCTTTAGGACAGGGTGAAGAGGCTTTCTTT. Its translation: CSALGQGEEAFF.

This rearrangement joins TRBV19 to TRBJ2-7; D call uncertain. The length of the CDR3 is 15 residues. V was clipped by 3 bases and J by 9 bases, with 21 bases between them. CDR1 LNHDA and CDR2 SQIVND come from the germline V gene (reference sequence). The CDR3 DNA follows: TGTGCCAGTAGTATCGGCGGACGCGGTCCCTCGGGGCAGTACTTC. It specifies CASSIGGRGPSGQYF.

This clonotype was detected ten times or more. The rearrangement links TRBV28 to TRBJ1-5, with D possibly matching TRBD1 (5 bases). There are 15 residues in the CDR3. Per the germline V gene, CDR1 is MDHEN and CDR2 is SYDVKM. V shed 5 bases and J shed 3 bases, with 14 bases lying between them. The CDR3 DNA follows: TGTGCCAGCAGTCCCACCTGGGGGAACAATCAGCCCCAGCATTTT. Its protein is CASSPTWGNNQPQHF.

This clonotype turned up a few times. The gene calls are TRBV3-2 and TRBJ2-5; the DNA was not compared with TRBD1, the D call given in the table. TRBV3-2 is designated a pseudogene. The CDR3 is 17 amino acids. Written as DNA, the CDR3 is TGTGCCAGCAGCCAAGACTTAAGGGAAGGGTCGCAAGAGACCCAGTACTTC. It specifies CASSQDLREGSQETQYF.

Only a few counts were recorded for this clonotype. The chain combines TRBV7-8 with TRBJ2-2; TRBD1 matches 7 bases. Germline V gene lookup returns CDR1 SGHVS and CDR2 FQNEAQ. The CDR3 has 15 amino acids. V trimming: 3 bases; J trimming: 3 bases; junction bases outside the gene matches: 4. The CDR3 loop reads CASSFRDSDTGELFF. The CDR3 region has the DNA TGTGCCAGCAGCTTCCGGGACAGCGACACCGGGGAGCTGTTTTTT.